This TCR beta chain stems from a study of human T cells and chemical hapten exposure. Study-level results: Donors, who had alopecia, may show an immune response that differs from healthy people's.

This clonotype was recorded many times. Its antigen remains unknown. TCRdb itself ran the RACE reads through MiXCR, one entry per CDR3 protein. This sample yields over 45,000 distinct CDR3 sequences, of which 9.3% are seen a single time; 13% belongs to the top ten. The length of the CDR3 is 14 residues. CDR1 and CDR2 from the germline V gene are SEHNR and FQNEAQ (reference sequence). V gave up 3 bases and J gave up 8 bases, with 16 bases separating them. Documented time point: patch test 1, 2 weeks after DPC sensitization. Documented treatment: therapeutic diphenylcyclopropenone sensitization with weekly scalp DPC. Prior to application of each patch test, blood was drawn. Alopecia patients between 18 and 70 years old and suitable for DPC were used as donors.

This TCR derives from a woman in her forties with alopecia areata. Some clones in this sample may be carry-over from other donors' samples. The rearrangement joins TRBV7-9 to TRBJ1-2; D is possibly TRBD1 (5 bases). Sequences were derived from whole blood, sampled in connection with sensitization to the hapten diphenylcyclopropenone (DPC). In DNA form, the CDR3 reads TGTGCCAGCAGCTTGGGCTGGGGCCTACGAGGCTACACCTTC. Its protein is CASSLGWGLRGYTF.